Detailed here is one T cell receptor (beta chain). No antigen is known for it. This specimen belongs to a study of blood T cells in healthy people across ages. Sample-barcoded 5' priming and a J-beta primer mix drove a second PCR of roughly 6 to 12 cycles. One entry per CDR3 protein, called by TCRdb with MiXCR from the 5' RACE reads. The table lists 900,000 to 950,000 distinct CDR3 sequences, under 35% of them singletons, with about 9.4% in the top ten. General study results and limits: Donor CMV status was unknown, possibly confounding expanded clonotype changes.

CDR1 and CDR2 (germline): LGHNA, YSLEER. The CDR3 has 15 amino acids. V was pared by 1 base and J by 5 bases, with 6 bases of the junction left unmatched. The same sample was also used in a study of T cells of mothers and their children. That work states: In each mother, TCR beta CDR3 reads exceeded 10 million; in each child, they numbered 3 million to 3.5 million. Slightly higher overlap, not significant, was seen in related mother-child pairs than in unrelated pairs.

The material sequenced was blood. The chain links TRBV4-3 to TRBJ2-5, with 8 positions matching TRBD1. The receptor was derived from a woman in her 40s in good health. CDR3 sequence reads: CASSQADRESETQYF. The CDR3 DNA follows: TGCGCCAGCAGCCAAGCGGACAGGGAGTCGGAGACCCAGTACTTC.